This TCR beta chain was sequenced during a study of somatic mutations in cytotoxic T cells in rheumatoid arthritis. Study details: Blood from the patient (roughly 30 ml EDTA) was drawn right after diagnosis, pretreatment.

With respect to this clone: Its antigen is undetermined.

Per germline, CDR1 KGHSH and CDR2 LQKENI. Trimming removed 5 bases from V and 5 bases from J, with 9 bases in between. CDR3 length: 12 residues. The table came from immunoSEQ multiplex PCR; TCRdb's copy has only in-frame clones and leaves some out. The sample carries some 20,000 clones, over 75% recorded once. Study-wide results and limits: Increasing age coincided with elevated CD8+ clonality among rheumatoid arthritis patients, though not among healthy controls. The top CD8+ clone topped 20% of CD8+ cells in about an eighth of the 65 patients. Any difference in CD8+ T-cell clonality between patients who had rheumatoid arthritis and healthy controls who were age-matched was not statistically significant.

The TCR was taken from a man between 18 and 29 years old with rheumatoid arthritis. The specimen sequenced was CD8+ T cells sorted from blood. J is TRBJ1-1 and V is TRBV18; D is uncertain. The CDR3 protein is CASSGVRTEAFF. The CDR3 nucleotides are TGTGCCAGCTCAGGGGTGAGGACTGAAGCTTTCTTT. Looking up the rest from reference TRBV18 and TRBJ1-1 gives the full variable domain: NAGVMQNPRHLVRRRGQEARLRCSPMKGHSHVYWYRQLPEEGLKFMVYLQKENIIDESGMPKERFSAEFPKEGPSILRIQQVVRGDSAAYFCASSGVRTEAFFGQGTRLTVV.